Below, 14 T cell receptor beta chains from the same sample are listed, as sequenced in a study of T-cell memory formation after mild COVID-19. TCRdb re-called the 5' RACE reads with MiXCR, one entry per CDR3 protein. The sample yields some 130,000 distinct CDR3 sequences, approximately 15% seen once. Specimen: PBMCs or a T cell subset sorted from them (not recorded which). These receptors were taken from a man aged 18 to 29 who had mild COVID-19 (a few samples of this study predate the infection). Cell type and time point are not known.

This rearrangement joins TRBV4-1 to TRBJ2-3, with TRBD2 identical over 13 bases. J gave up 6 bases and V 1 base, and 13 bases lay outside the gene matches. This CDR3 has 19 residues. Germline V lookup: CDR1 MGHRA, CDR2 YSYEKL. CDR3 nucleotide sequence: TGCGCCAGCAGCCAAGGCCGCACTAGCGGGGGGGCCATTTGGGATACGCAGTATTTT. Protein product: CASSQGRTSGGAIWDTQYF.

There are a few counts of this clonotype. The DNA for the CDR3 is TGTGCCAGCAGCTTAGTCGGCAGGGTGGCTGAGACCCAGTACTTC. Its translation is CASSLVGRVAETQYF. This chain uses TRBV7-2 with TRBJ2-5; D perhaps matches TRBD1 (5 bases). The CDR3 runs 15 residues. V was shortened by 1 base and J by 5 bases, with 14 bases between the two germline ends. Germline V CDR1 and CDR2: SGHTA, FQGNSA. The variable domain in full, with the rest retrieved from reference TRBV7-2 and TRBJ2-5, is GAGVSQSPSNKVTEKGKDVELRCDPISGHTALYWYRQSLGQGLEFLIYFQGNSAPDKSGLPSDRFSAERTGGSVSTLTIQRTQQEDSAVYLCASSLVGRVAETQYFGPGTRLLVL.

This chain links TRBV10-3 with TRBJ1-4; D is uncertain. There are 18 residues in the CDR3. Per the germline V gene, CDR1 is ENHRY and CDR2 is SYGVKD. Between the trimmed V and J ends, which lost 0 bases and 4 bases, there was a span of 18 bases. Here the CDR3 DNA reads TGTGCCATCAGTGAGTCGATGCGTCTCGGATCTAGTAATGAAAAACTGTTTTTT. Translated, it gives CAISESMRLGSSNEKLFF.

This clonotype showed up just a few times. This chain uses TRBV9 with TRBJ2-2, with 7 nucleotides matching TRBD1. V shed 4 bases and J 5 bases; nucleotides not matched to a gene: 8. Germline V gene data show CDR1 as SGDLS and CDR2 as YYNGEE. The CDR3 loop spans 15 amino acids. The chain's CDR3 is CASSTRQGWTGELFF. The CDR3 region has the DNA TGTGCCAGCAGCACTCGACAGGGTTGGACCGGGGAGCTGTTTTTT.

This clonotype was detected only a few times. J is TRBJ1-4 and V is TRBV20-1; D may be TRBD1 (6 bases). The CDR3 extends over 14 amino acids. Deletions cut 3 bases from V and 7 bases from J, with 15 bases between. Per germline, CDR1 DFQATT and CDR2 SNEGSKA (reference sequence). DNA of the CDR3: TGCAGTGCTAGGACAGACGAAGGGGGTGAAAAACTGTTTTTT. Its protein is CSARTDEGGEKLFF.

The chain couples TRBV7-9 to TRBJ2-5, with D possibly being TRBD2 (5 bases). The CDR3 is 13 residues long. From germline, CDR1 is SEHNR and CDR2 FQNEAQ (reference sequence). The V end lost 6 bases, the J end lost 5 bases, and 13 bases lay between the germline ends. CDR3 DNA: TGTGCCAGCAGGAGAGAGGGAATTGAGACCCAGTACTTC. This sequence encodes CASRREGIETQYF.

The genes are TRBV4-3 and TRBJ2-2, with TRBD1 identical over 9 bases. Germline lookup yields CDR1 LGHNA and CDR2 YSLEER. The CDR3 loop spans 16 amino acids. The ends lost 3 bases at V and 7 bases at J; junction bases unmatched: 9. The DNA of the CDR3 is TGCGCCAGCAGCCAGAACCTTGGACAGGGGTTCGGGGAGCTGTTTTTT. It encodes CASSQNLGQGFGELFF.

This clonotype was counted many times. The chain carries TRBV9 and TRBJ1-4; 7 bases align to TRBD1. V lost 0 bases, J lost 7 bases, and 6 bases stayed unmatched. CDR1 is SGDLS and CDR2 is YYNGEE in the germline V gene. The CDR3 is 15 residues long. CDR3 bases: TGTGCCAGCAGCGTAGCACAGGGGCTCGGTGAAAAACTGTTTTTT. Its translation is CASSVAQGLGEKLFF.

This clonotype showed up just a few times. The rearrangement uses TRBV12-3 or TRBV12-4 and TRBJ1-1; D unresolved. V shed 7 bases and J shed 2 bases, with 11 bases lying between them. This CDR3 region has 13 residues. The CDR3 spells CASTPQSNTEAFF. For the CDR3, the DNA is TGTGCCAGCACCCCTCAGAGTAACACTGAAGCTTTCTTT.

The rearrangement uses TRBV9 and TRBJ1-4, with a weak D call TRBD1 (6 bases). This CDR3 spans 15 amino acids. V lost 6 bases and J lost 7, with 19 bases in between. CDR1 is SGDLS and CDR2 is YYNGEE in the germline V gene. The CDR3 DNA sequence: TGTGCCAGCACCCCGGGGCCAGGGGACGGTGAAAAACTGTTTTTT. Protein sequence: CASTPGPGDGEKLFF.

The chain has TRBV12-3 or TRBV12-4 and TRBJ2-2, with D possibly matching TRBD1 (5 bases). CDR3 size: 15 residues. V dropped 3 bases and J dropped 0 bases, with 8 bases sitting between them. The CDR3 DNA sequence: TGTGCCAGCAGTTTCGTGACAGCGAACACCGGGGAGCTGTTTTTT. It translates to CASSFVTANTGELFF.

The sample holds one count of this clonotype. The chain carries TRBV20-1 and TRBJ2-1, with D maybe TRBD1 (5 bases). The CDR3 has 15 residues. Germline V lookup: CDR1 DFQATT, CDR2 SNEGSKA (reference sequence). With 5 bases removed from V and 4 bases from J, the gap between germline ends came to 18 bases. CDR3 sequence (DNA): TGCAGTGCTCTGCCGCCAGGGTCAGTGTACAATGAGCAGTTCTTC. Translating gives CSALPPGSVYNEQFF.

The chain uses TRBV7-9 and TRBJ1-2; 7 positions agree with TRBD1. This CDR3 region has 13 residues. In germline, CDR1 is SEHNR, CDR2 FQNEAQ (reference sequence). V shed 0 bases, J shed 5 bases, and the junction held 0 bases outside the gene matches. The CDR3 DNA reads TGTGCCAGCAGCTTAGCGACAGGGTATGGCTACACCTTC. It is translated as CASSLATGYGYTF.

This clonotype came up a few times. The rearrangement links TRBV20-1 to TRBJ1-5; D perhaps matches TRBD1 (5 bases). The CDR3 has 12 amino acids. The germline V and J ends were trimmed by 3 bases and 7 bases, with 10 bases remaining between them. Germline V gene data show CDR1 as DFQATT and CDR2 as SNEGSKA (reference sequence). CDR3 loop: CSASGGLQPQHF. The CDR3 DNA is TGCAGTGCTAGTGGGGGACTACAGCCCCAGCATTTT.